These 5 T cell receptor beta chains share one sample of origin, sequenced in a study of blood T cell repertoires in COVID-19. Profiled with immunoSEQ multiplex PCR; TCRdb holds only in-frame clones, not every one. The table lists hundreds of thousands of clones, about 80% of them singletons. The sequenced material came from peripheral blood. The receptors here all came from a woman older than 75 with acute or convalescent COVID-19.

The chain combines TRBV18 with TRBJ2-1, with TRBD2 matching 8 bases. V shed 6 bases, J shed 0 bases, and the junction held 7 bases outside the gene matches. This CDR3 has 16 residues. Germline assignment: CDR1 KGHSH and CDR2 LQKENI. The CDR3 region is CASSSSGSSSYNEQFF. The CDR3 bases are TGTGCCAGCTCTTCTAGCGGGTCGTCCTCCTACAATGAGCAGTTCTTC.

The CDR3 bases are TGTGCCAGCAGACGTACGCCGGGAAGGGTTTCTGCCTACGAGCAGTACTTC. This encodes CASRRTPGRVSAYEQYF. The chain links TRBV7-2 to TRBJ2-7; perhaps TRBD2 as D (5 bases). Germline lookup yields CDR1 SGHTA and CDR2 FQGNSA. Between the trimmed V and J ends, which lost 6 bases and 2 bases, there was a span of 23 bases. CDR3 length equals 17 residues.

The chain couples TRBV5-8 to TRBJ2-5; 9 nucleotides match TRBD2. With 3 bases clipped from V and 4 bases from J, the junction kept 10 bases outside the gene matches. CDR3 length equals 16 residues. CDR1 is SGHTS, CDR2 YDEGEE, per germline. The CDR3, as DNA: TGTGCCAGCAGCTCACATGTGCGGGGGGGCCTAGAGACCCAGTACTTC. It codes for CASSSHVRGGLETQYF.

The gene calls are TRBV6-6 and TRBJ1-1; D call uncertain. Trimming cost V 0 bases and J 5 bases, with 16 bases left between them. Per germline, CDR1 MNHNY and CDR2 SVGAGI (reference sequence). The CDR3 runs to 16 residues. In DNA, the CDR3 is TGTGCCAGCAGTTACTCGGGCGCCAGGCCGAATACTGAAGCTTTCTTT. Translation: CASSYSGARPNTEAFF.

This clone was seen only once. V usage is TRBV7-6 and J usage is TRBJ2-1; weak D call: TRBD2 (6 bases). Trimming left V 4 bases short and J 4 bases short, with 14 bases between. CDR1 SGHVS and CDR2 FNYEAQ come from the germline V gene. The CDR3 runs 15 residues. In nucleotides, the CDR3 is TGTGCCAGCAGCTCAAGGAGGGGCTCGTACAATGAGCAGTTCTTC. Protein product: CASSSRRGSYNEQFF.